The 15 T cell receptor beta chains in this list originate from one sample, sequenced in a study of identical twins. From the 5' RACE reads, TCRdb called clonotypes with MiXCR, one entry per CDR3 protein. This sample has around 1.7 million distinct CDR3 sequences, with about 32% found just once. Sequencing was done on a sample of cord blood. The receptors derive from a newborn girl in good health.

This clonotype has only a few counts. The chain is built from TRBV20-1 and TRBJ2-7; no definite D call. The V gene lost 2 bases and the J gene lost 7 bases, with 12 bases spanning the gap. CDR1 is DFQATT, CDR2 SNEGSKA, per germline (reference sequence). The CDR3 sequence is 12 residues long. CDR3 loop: CSARNPAGEQYF. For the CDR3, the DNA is TGCAGTGCTAGAAATCCGGCTGGGGAGCAGTACTTC.

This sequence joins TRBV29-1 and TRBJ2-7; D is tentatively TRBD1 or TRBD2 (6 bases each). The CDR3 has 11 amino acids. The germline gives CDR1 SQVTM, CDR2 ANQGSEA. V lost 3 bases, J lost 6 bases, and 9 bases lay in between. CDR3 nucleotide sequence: TGCAGCGTTGAGGGGGGCTTCGAGCAGTACTTC. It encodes CSVEGGFEQYF.

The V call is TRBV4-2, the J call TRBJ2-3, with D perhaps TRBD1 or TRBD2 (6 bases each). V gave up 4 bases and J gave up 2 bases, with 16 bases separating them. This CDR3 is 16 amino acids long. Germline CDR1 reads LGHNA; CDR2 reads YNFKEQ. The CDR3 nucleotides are TGTGCCAGCAGCCCCCGCCCGGGGGCCCTCACAGATACGCAGTATTTT. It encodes CASSPRPGALTDTQYF.

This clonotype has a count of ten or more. In DNA form, the CDR3 reads TGTGCCACCAGTGATACCGGGACAGGGAGTTACGAGCAGTACTTC. It codes for CATSDTGTGSYEQYF. The chain recombines TRBV24-1 with TRBJ2-7, with 9 bases that match TRBD1. Germline-derived CDR1 and CDR2 are KGHDR and SFDVKD. This CDR3 is built from 15 residues. V gave up 3 bases and J gave up 4 bases; unmatched junction bases: 6.

DNA for the CDR3: TGCGCCAGCAGCCAGTTTCAAGCTAGCGGAGCTAGCACAGATACGCAGTATTTT. Its protein is CASSQFQASGASTDTQYF. The rearrangement joins TRBV4-1 to TRBJ2-3, with 7 nucleotides matching TRBD2. The CDR3 is 18 residues long. The germline V gene encodes CDR1 MGHRA and CDR2 YSYEKL. V shed 3 bases, J shed 0 bases, and the junction held 12 bases outside the gene matches.

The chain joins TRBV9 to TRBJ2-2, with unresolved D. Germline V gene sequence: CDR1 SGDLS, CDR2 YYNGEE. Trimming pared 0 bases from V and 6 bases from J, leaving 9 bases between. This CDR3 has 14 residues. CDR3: CASSVAGYAGELFF. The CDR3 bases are TGTGCCAGCAGCGTAGCCGGTTACGCCGGGGAGCTGTTTTTT.

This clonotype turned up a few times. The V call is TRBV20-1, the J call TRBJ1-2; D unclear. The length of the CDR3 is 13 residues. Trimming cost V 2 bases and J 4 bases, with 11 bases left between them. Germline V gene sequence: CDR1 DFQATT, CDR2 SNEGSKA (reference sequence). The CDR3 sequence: CSARRTRSYGYTF. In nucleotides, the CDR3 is TGCAGTGCTAGAAGGACTAGGTCCTATGGCTACACCTTC.

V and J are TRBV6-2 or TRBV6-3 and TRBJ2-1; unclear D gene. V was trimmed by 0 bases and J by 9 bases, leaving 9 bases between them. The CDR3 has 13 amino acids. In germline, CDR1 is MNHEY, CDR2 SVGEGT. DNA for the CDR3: TGTGCCAGCAGTTACTCCCGTGTAAGTGAGCAGTTCTTC. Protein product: CASSYSRVSEQFF.

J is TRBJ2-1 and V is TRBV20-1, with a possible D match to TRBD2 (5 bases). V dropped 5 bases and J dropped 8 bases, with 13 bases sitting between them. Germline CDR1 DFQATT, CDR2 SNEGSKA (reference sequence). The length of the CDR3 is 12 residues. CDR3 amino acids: CSARGLDDEQFF. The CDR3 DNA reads TGCAGTGCTCGCGGACTCGACGATGAGCAGTTCTTC.

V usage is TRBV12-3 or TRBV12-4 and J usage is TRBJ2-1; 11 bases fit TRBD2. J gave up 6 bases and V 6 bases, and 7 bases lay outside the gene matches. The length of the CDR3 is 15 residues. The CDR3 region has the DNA TGTGCCAGCAGCCTTAGCGGGAGGGCCCCCAATGAGCAGTTCTTC. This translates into CASSLSGRAPNEQFF.

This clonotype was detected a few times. CDR3 DNA: TGCAGCGTTGAAGCTACTAAAAGGGGGGAGCAGTACTTC. It is translated as CSVEATKRGEQYF. V and J are TRBV29-1 and TRBJ2-7; a possible D gene is TRBD1 (6 bases). This CDR3 has 13 amino acids. The germline V gene has CDR1 SQVTM and CDR2 ANQGSEA. V lost 1 base, J lost 7 bases, and 14 bases lay in between.

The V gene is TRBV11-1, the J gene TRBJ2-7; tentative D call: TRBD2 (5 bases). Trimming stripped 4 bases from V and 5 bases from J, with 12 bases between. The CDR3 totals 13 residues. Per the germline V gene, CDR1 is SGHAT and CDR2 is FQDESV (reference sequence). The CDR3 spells CASSSQTGNEQYF. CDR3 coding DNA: TGTGCCAGCAGCTCACAAACGGGGAACGAGCAGTACTTC.

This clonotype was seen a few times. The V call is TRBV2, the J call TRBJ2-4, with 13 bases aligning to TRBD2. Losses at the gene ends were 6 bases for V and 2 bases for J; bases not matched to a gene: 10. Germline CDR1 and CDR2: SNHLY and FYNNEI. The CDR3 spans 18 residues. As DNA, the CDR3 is TGTGCCAGCAGGGCGGCGACTAGCGGGGGGAAGACCAAAAACATTCAGTACTTC. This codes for CASRAATSGGKTKNIQYF.

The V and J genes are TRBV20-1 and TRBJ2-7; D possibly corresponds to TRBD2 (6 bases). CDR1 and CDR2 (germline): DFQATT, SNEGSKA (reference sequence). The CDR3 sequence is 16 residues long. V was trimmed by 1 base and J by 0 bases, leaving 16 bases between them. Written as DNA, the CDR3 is TGCAGTGCTAGAGGAGGGCGGGATTCGATCTCCTACGAGCAGTACTTC. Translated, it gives CSARGGRDSISYEQYF.

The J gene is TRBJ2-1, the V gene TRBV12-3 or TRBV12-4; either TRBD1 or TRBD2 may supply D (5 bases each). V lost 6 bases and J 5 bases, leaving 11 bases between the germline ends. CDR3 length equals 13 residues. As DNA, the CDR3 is TGTGCCAGCAGGGGACGGGATCACAATGAGCAGTTCTTC. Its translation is CASRGRDHNEQFF.